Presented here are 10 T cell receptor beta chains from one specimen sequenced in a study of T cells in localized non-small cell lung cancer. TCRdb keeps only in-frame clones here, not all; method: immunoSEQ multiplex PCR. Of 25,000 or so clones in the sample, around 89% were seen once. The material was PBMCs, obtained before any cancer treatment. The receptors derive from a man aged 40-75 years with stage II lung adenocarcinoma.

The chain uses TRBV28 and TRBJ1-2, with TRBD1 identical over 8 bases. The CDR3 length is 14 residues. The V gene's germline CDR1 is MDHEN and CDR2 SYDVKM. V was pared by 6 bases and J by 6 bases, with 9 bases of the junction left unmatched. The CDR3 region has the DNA TGTGCCAGCAGGCCCGGTATACAGGGGGATGGCTACACCTTC. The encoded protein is CASRPGIQGDGYTF.

The CDR3 region has the DNA TGTGCCAGCAACTTAGGGGGGCAGGACGAGCAGTACTTC. It specifies CASNLGGQDEQYF. J is TRBJ2-7 and V is TRBV28; D might be TRBD1 or TRBD2, each matching 6 bases. Deletions cut 7 bases from V and 5 bases from J, with 15 bases between. The germline CDR1 and CDR2 sequences are MDHEN and SYDVKM. CDR3 length: 13 amino acids. The full variable domain, completed using reference TRBV28 and TRBJ2-7, is DVKVTQSSRYLVKRTGEKVFLECVQDMDHENMFWYRQDPGLGLRLIYFSYDVKMKEKGDIPEGYSVSREKKERFSLILESASTNQTSMYLCASNLGGQDEQYFGPGTRLTVT.

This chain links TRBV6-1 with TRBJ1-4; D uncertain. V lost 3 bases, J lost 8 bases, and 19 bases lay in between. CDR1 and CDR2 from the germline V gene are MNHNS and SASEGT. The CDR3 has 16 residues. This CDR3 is CASSEPANPPDEKLFF. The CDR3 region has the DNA TGTGCCAGCAGTGAGCCCGCTAACCCCCCGGACGAAAAACTGTTTTTT.

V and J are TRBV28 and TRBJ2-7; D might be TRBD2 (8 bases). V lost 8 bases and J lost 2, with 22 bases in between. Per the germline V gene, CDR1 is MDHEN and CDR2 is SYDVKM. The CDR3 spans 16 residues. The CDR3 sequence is CASREGAAASTYEQYF. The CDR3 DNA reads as TGTGCCAGCCGGGAGGGGGCAGCCGCTAGCACCTACGAGCAGTACTTC.

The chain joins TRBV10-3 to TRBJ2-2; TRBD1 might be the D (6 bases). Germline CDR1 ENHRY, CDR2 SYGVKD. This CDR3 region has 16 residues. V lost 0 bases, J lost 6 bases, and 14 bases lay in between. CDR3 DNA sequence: TGTGCCATCAGTGAGTCGCCAGGGGCTGTAGCCGGGGAGCTGTTTTTT. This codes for CAISESPGAVAGELFF.

CDR3: CASSNPTGELFF. CDR3 nucleotide sequence: TGTGCCAGCAGCAACCCCACCGGGGAGCTGTTTTTT. This chain links TRBV5-6 with TRBJ2-2; D gene unclear. The CDR3 loop spans 12 amino acids. With 4 bases removed from V and 4 bases from J, the gap between germline ends came to 5 bases. Germline CDR1 reads SGHDT; CDR2 reads YYEEEE.

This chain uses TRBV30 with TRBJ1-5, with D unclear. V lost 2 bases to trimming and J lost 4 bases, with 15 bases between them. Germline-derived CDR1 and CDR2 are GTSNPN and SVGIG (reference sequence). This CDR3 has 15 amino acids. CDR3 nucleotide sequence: TGTGCCTGGAGTTCCCCTTTTCCGTCTAATCAGCCCCAGCATTTT. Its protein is CAWSSPFPSNQPQHF.

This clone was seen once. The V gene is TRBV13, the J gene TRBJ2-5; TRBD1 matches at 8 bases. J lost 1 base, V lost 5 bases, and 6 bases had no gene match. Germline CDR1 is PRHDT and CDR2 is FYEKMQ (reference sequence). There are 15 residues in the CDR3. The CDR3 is CASSQGQGVQETQYF. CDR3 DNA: TGTGCCAGCAGCCAAGGACAGGGCGTCCAAGAGACCCAGTACTTC.

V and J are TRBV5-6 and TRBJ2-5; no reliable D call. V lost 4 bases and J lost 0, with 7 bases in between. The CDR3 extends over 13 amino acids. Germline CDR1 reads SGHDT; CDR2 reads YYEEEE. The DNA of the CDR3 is TGTGCCAGCAGCCATCGAGACCAAGAGACCCAGTACTTC. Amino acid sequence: CASSHRDQETQYF.

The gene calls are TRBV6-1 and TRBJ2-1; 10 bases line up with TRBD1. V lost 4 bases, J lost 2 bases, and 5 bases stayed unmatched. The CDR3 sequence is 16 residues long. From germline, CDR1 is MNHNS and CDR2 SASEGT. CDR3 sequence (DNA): TGTGCCAGCAGTGCCCCCGGGACAGGGGCCTACAATGAGCAGTTCTTC. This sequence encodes CASSAPGTGAYNEQFF.